The 21 T cell receptor beta chains in this list originate from one sample, sequenced in a study of cytotoxic CD8 clonotypes in ibrutinib-treated CLL. Repertoires were generated with immunoSEQ multiplex PCR, while TCRdb's copy carries only in-frame clones and drops some. The sample consists of about 60,000 clones, roughly 50% of them appearing once. The sample here was PBMCs, taken after 24 months of ibrutinib treatment. These receptors were collected from a human donor with chronic lymphocytic leukemia.

The chain uses TRBV7-2 and TRBJ1-1; tentatively, D is TRBD1 (5 bases). Trimming shortened V by 5 bases and J by 4 bases, and 14 bases separated the two germline ends. This CDR3 has 14 residues. CDR1 SGHTA and CDR2 FQGNSA come from the germline V gene. DNA of the CDR3: TGTGCCAGCAGCATTCGGGGCGGCCCCACTGAAGCTTTCTTT. Amino acid sequence: CASSIRGGPTEAFF.

This clone was observed once. The rearrangement joins TRBV7-9 to TRBJ1-5; D ambiguous. This CDR3 has 12 residues. The germline V and J ends were trimmed by 4 bases and 6 bases, with 7 bases remaining between them. Germline CDR1 reads SEHNR; CDR2 reads FQNEAQ (reference sequence). This CDR3 is CASSSPSQPQHF. The CDR3 DNA sequence: TGTGCCAGCAGCTCCCCGTCTCAGCCCCAGCATTTT.

The V gene is TRBV9, the J gene TRBJ1-3; D gene unclear. Trimming stripped 0 bases from V and 0 bases from J, with 10 bases between. Germline V CDR1 and CDR2: SGDLS, YYNGEE. The CDR3 spans 16 residues. The CDR3 loop is CASSVEGYLSGNTIYF. The CDR3 nucleotides are TGTGCCAGCAGCGTAGAAGGTTACCTCTCTGGAAACACCATATATTTT.

The rearrangement uses TRBV5-4 and TRBJ2-1; 11 bases are a match to TRBD2. J was trimmed by 5 bases and V by 5 bases; bases with no gene match: 9. This CDR3 is 16 amino acids long. CDR1 and CDR2 (germline): SGHNT, YYREEE (reference sequence). Here the CDR3 reads CASSETSGRPDNEQFF. As DNA, the CDR3 is TGTGCCAGCAGTGAAACTAGCGGGAGACCTGACAATGAGCAGTTCTTC.

The chain uses TRBV28 and TRBJ1-5, with 9 bases matching TRBD1. Germline values: CDR1 MDHEN, CDR2 SYDVKM. CDR3 size: 13 residues. J lost 6 bases, V lost 10 bases, and 7 bases had no gene match. The CDR3 spells CATSDRGSQPQHF. For the CDR3, the DNA is TGTGCCACTTCGGACAGGGGTTCTCAGCCCCAGCATTTT.

DNA of the CDR3: TGTGCCAGCAGTTACGAGGGGACGGATTACAATGAGCAGTTCTTC. It yields the protein CASSYEGTDYNEQFF. The chain combines TRBV6-6 with TRBJ2-1, with D perhaps assigned TRBD1 or TRBD2 (5 bases each). With 2 bases removed from V and 4 bases from J, the gap between germline ends came to 12 bases. This CDR3 is 15 amino acids long. In germline, CDR1 is MNHNY, CDR2 SVGAGI (reference sequence).

This clone was seen once. This specimen includes other DNA sequences encoding the same CDR3. The rearrangement joins TRBV6-5 to TRBJ1-3; a possible D gene is TRBD1 (6 bases). CDR1 and CDR2 from the germline V gene are MNHEY and SVGAGI. The germline V and J ends were trimmed by 3 bases and 2 bases, with 11 bases remaining between them. The CDR3 extends over 15 amino acids. The CDR3 DNA reads as TGTGCCAGCAGTTATCTTACAGGGACTGGAAACACCATATATTTT. It codes for CASSYLTGTGNTIYF.

This clone is termed medium-sized. The CDR3 loop is CASNARTGMDEQYF. CDR3 in DNA: TGTGCCAGCAACGCGAGGACAGGGATGGACGAGCAGTACTTC. The chain recombines TRBV6-6 with TRBJ2-7, with 8 bases aligning to TRBD1. Germline CDR1 and CDR2: MNHNY and SVGAGI (reference sequence). The V segment lost 7 bases and the J segment 5 bases; nucleotides outside the gene matches: 10. The CDR3 runs 14 residues.

This clone came up a few times. The chain links TRBV28 to TRBJ2-4; D gene ambiguous. The germline CDR1 and CDR2 sequences are MDHEN and SYDVKM. The CDR3 has 15 residues. Trimming took off 1 base at V and 1 base at J, with 8 bases between the two ends. The CDR3 protein is CASSLYVAAKNIQYF. CDR3 nucleotide sequence: TGTGCCAGCAGTTTATATGTCGCGGCCAAAAACATTCAGTACTTC.

This sequence joins TRBV18 and TRBJ1-6, with TRBD1 identical over 7 bases. The junction had 5 bases not matched to a gene; V was cut back by 2 bases and J by 10 bases. Germline V gives CDR1 KGHSH, CDR2 LQKENI. This CDR3 region has 14 residues. This CDR3 reads CASSPEGGDSPLHF. CDR3 coding DNA: TGTGCCAGCTCACCAGAAGGGGGCGACTCACCCCTCCACTTT.

This chain uses TRBV4-2 with TRBJ2-2; D might be TRBD1 or TRBD2, each matching 5 bases. The CDR3 has 17 residues. V lost 0 bases to trimming and J lost 2 bases, with 13 bases between them. The germline V gene encodes CDR1 LGHNA and CDR2 YNFKEQ. The CDR3 region has the DNA TGTGCCAGCAGCCAAGAAAGCTTCGGGGCTAACACCGGGGAGCTGTTTTTT. This gives the protein CASSQESFGANTGELFF.

The table lists this clone with a few counts. The rearrangement uses TRBV5-1 and TRBJ2-7, with 7 positions matching TRBD1. This CDR3 spans 14 amino acids. Per germline, CDR1 SGHRS and CDR2 YFSETQ. Losses at the gene ends were 4 bases for V and 4 bases for J; bases not matched to a gene: 8. The CDR3 nucleotides are TGCGCCAGCAGCCCGACACAGGGGTGGTACGAGCAGTACTTC. This encodes CASSPTQGWYEQYF.

The V call is TRBV29-1, the J call TRBJ1-1; D is uncertain. Germline loops: CDR1 SQVTM, CDR2 ANQGSEA. V dropped 2 bases and J dropped 10 bases, with 8 bases sitting between them. CDR3 length equals 10 residues. CDR3 nucleotide sequence: TGCAGCGTTGAAATCCAGATAGCTTTCTTT. It translates to CSVEIQIAFF.

The V gene is TRBV4-2, the J gene TRBJ2-1; 9 bases are a match to TRBD2. V lost 3 bases and J lost 4; bases outside the gene matches: 16. Germline V gene lookup returns CDR1 LGHNA and CDR2 YNFKEQ. This CDR3 has 19 residues. In nucleotides, the CDR3 is TGTGCCAGCAGCCATCACCCGAGAGGTACTAGCGGGTCTTACAATGAGCAGTTCTTC. Protein: CASSHHPRGTSGSYNEQFF.

Ten or more counts support this clone. The CDR3 here is CASSSGQGDYGYTF. CDR3 nucleotides: TGTGCCAGCAGTTCTGGACAGGGGGACTATGGCTACACCTTC. The J gene is TRBJ1-2, the V gene TRBV28; TRBD1 matches 10 bases. Germline V gives CDR1 MDHEN, CDR2 SYDVKM. The V gene end was trimmed by 4 bases and the J gene end by 3 bases; junction bases not matched to a gene: 2. The CDR3 is 14 amino acids.

This clone has more than one count but fewer than ten. The chain uses TRBV29-1 and TRBJ2-1; TRBD2 agrees at 9 bases. Germline V gives CDR1 SQVTM, CDR2 ANQGSEA. The CDR3 extends over 16 amino acids. Unmatched junction bases numbered 12, after V lost 2 bases and J lost 7 bases. The CDR3 region has the DNA TGCAGCGTTGAATTTGGGGGCGGGAGGGCCAGGAATGAGCAGTTCTTC. This gives the protein CSVEFGGGRARNEQFF.

This clone occurred once. The chain couples TRBV27 to TRBJ2-3; 9 nucleotides line up with TRBD2. In germline, CDR1 is MNHEY, CDR2 SMNVEV (reference sequence). The CDR3 runs to 16 residues. V shed 1 base, J shed 5 bases, and the junction held 7 bases outside the gene matches. CDR3 region: CASSLWPSGVVDTQYF. The DNA for the CDR3 is TGTGCCAGCAGTTTATGGCCTAGCGGGGTAGTAGATACGCAGTATTTT.

The rearrangement links TRBV5-1 to TRBJ2-3; no clear D. Trimming took 4 bases from V and 4 from J, leaving 10 bases between them. Germline assignment: CDR1 SGHRS and CDR2 YFSETQ. There are 13 residues in the CDR3. The CDR3 sequence is CASSRQASDTQYF. CDR3 nucleotides: TGCGCCAGCAGCCGCCAGGCCTCAGATACGCAGTATTTT.

This rearrangement joins TRBV5-4 to TRBJ2-1, with D tentatively TRBD2 (6 bases). The germline V gene has CDR1 SGHNT and CDR2 YYREEE (reference sequence). Trimming removed 6 bases from V and 1 base from J, with 14 bases in between. There are 15 residues in the CDR3. This CDR3 reads CASTPGGRSYNEQFF. DNA of the CDR3: TGTGCCAGCACCCCTGGGGGGAGGTCCTACAATGAGCAGTTCTTC.

V is TRBV7-2 and J is TRBJ2-1, with D hard to call. Deletions cut 6 bases from V and 7 bases from J, with 19 bases between. CDR1 is SGHTA, CDR2 FQGNSA, per germline. CDR3 length: 15 residues. CDR3 in amino acids: CASSHWAGRVNEQFF. As DNA, the CDR3 is TGTGCCAGCAGTCACTGGGCAGGTAGGGTGAATGAGCAGTTCTTC.

The chain is built from TRBV10-3 and TRBJ2-2; D is possibly TRBD2 (6 bases). The CDR3 loop spans 13 amino acids. CDR1 and CDR2 from the germline V gene are ENHRY and SYGVKD. Between the trimmed V and J ends, which lost 11 bases and 2 bases, there was a span of 12 bases. CDR3 bases: TGTGCCGTGGGGGGTGCCAACACCGGGGAGCTGTTTTTT. Translation: CAVGGANTGELFF.